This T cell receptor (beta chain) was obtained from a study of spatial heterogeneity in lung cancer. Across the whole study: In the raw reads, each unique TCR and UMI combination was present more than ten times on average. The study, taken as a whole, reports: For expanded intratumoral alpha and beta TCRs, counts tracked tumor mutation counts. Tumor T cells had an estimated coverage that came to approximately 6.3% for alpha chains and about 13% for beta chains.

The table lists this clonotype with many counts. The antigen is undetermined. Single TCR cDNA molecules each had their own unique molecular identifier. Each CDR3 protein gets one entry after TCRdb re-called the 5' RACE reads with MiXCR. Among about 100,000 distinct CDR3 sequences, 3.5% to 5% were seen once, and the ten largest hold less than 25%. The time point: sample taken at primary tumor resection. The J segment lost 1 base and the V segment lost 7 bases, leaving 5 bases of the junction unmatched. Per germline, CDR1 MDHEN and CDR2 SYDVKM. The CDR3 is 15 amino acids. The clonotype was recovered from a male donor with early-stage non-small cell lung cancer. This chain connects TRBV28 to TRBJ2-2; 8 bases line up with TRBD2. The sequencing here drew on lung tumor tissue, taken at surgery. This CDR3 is CASTRGGRNTGELFF. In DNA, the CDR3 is TGTGCCAGCACCCGCGGGGGGAGGAACACCGGGGAGCTGTTTTTT. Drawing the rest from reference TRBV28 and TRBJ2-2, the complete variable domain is DVKVTQSSRYLVKRTGEKVFLECVQDMDHENMFWYRQDPGLGLRLIYFSYDVKMKEKGDIPEGYSVSREKKERFSLILESASTNQTSMYLCASTRGGRNTGELFFGEGSRLTVL.